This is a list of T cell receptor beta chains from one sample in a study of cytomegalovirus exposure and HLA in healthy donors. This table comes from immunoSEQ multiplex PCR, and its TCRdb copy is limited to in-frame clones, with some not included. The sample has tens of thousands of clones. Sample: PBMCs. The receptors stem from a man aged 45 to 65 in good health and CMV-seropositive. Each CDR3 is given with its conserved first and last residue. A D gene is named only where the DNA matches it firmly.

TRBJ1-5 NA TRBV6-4 CASSEDGGREPQHF TGTGCCAGCAGTGAGGACGGAGGCCGGGAGCCCCAGCATTTT
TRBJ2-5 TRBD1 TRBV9 CASSVWTGEKETQYF TGTGCCAGCAGCGTGTGGACAGGGGAAAAAGAGACCCAGTACTTC
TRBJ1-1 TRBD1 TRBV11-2 CASSLGGQGKPLGRTEAFF TGTGCCAGCAGCTTAGGCGGACAGGGCAAACCCCTGGGCCGGACTGAAGCTTTCTTT
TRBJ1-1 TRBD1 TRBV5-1 CASSLTGGTEAFF TGCGCCAGCAGCTTAACAGGGGGCACTGAAGCTTTCTTT
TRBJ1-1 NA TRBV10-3 CAIRDRDTRGANTEAFF TGTGCCATCAGGGACCGGGACACAAGAGGAGCGAACACTGAAGCTTTCTTT
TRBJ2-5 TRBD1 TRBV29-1 CSATGDVGTQYF TGCAGCGCAACAGGGGACGTCGGGACCCAGTACTTC
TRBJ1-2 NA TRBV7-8 CASSLNSRGKNTF TGTGCCAGCAGCCTTAATTCCCGCGGCAAGAACACCTTC
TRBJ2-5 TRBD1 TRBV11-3 CASSLWGETGGKETQYF TGTGCCAGCAGCTTATGGGGAGAGACAGGGGGCAAAGAGACCCAGTACTTC
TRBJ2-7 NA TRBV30 CASRRGYEQYF TGTGCCTCCAGGCGTGGCTACGAGCAGTACTTC
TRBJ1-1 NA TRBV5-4 CASSRPGTEAFF TGTGCCAGCAGCCGACCGGGCACTGAAGCTTTCTTT
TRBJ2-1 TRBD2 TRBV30 CAWSAPRGTSSGREGKATNEQFF TGTGCCTGGAGTGCCCCGAGGGGGACCTCGAGCGGGAGAGAAGGGAAAGCAACGAATGAGCAGTTCTTC
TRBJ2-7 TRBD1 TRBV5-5 CASSSVGTVSYEQYF TGTGCCAGCAGCTCGGTAGGGACAGTCTCCTACGAGCAGTACTTC
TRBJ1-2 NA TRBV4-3 CASSHQKTVDYGYTF TGCGCCAGCAGCCACCAAAAGACAGTGGACTATGGCTACACCTTC
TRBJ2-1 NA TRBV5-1 CASSLFDEQFF TGCGCCAGCAGCTTGTTCGATGAGCAGTTCTTC
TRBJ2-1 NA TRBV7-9 CASSLDRVLDEQFF TGTGCCAGCAGCTTAGACAGGGTGTTGGATGAGCAGTTCTTC
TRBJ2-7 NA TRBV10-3 CAISGRIDEQYF TGTGCCATCAGTGGGAGAATCGACGAGCAGTACTTC
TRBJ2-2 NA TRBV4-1 CASSRGFGTGELFF TGCGCCAGCAGCCGAGGATTTGGCACCGGGGAGCTGTTTTTT
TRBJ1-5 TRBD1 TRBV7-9 CASIRTEQGVSQPQHF TGTGCCAGCATTCGAACCGAACAGGGGGTAAGTCAGCCCCAGCATTTT
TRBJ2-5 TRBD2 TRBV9 CASSVASGLARRGTQYF TGTGCCAGCAGCGTAGCTTCCGGACTAGCTCGAAGAGGGACCCAGTACTTC
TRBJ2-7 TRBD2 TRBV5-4 CASSPGTSGSSPQQQYF TGTGCCAGCAGCCCCGGGACTAGCGGATCTAGCCCCCAGCAGCAGTACTTC
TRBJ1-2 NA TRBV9 CASSVDRGGVIPAGGYTF TGTGCCAGCAGCGTAGATCGGGGTGGAGTTATACCGGCGGGAGGCTACACCTTC
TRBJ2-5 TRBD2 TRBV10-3 CAISQREGLGETQYF TGTGCCATCAGCCAGCGGGAGGGCCTGGGAGAGACCCAGTACTTC
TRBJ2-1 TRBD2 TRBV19 CASSIGGTSGEQFF TGTGCCAGTAGTATAGGCGGGACTAGCGGGGAGCAGTTCTTC
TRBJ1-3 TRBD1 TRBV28 CASSSPGRGDTIYF TGTGCCAGCAGTTCCCCGGGCAGGGGGGACACCATATATTTT
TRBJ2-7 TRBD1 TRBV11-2 CASSPRDRVVYEQYF TGTGCCAGCAGCCCCAGGGACAGGGTAGTCTACGAGCAGTACTTC
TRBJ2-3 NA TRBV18 CASSPRGSGASTDTQYF TGTGCCAGCTCACCACGGGGTTCGGGAGCTAGCACAGATACGCAGTATTTT
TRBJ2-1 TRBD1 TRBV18 CASSPGGQGANEQFF TGTGCCAGCTCACCAGGAGGACAGGGAGCAAATGAGCAGTTCTTC
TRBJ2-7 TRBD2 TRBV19 CASSIDPWGGRGYEQYF TGTGCCAGTAGTATCGACCCATGGGGGGGACGTGGCTACGAGCAGTACTTC
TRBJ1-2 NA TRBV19 CASYRQNYGYTF TGTGCCAGTTATAGACAGAACTATGGCTACACCTTC
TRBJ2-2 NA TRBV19 CASSPRDSYTGELFF TGTGCCAGTAGTCCTCGGGACTCTTACACCGGGGAGCTGTTTTTT
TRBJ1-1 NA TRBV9 CASSVGGEARPMNTEAFF TGTGCCAGCAGCGTAGGGGGAGAGGCCAGGCCGATGAACACTGAAGCTTTCTTT
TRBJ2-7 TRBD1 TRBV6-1 CASDRDRGHEQYF TGTGCCAGCGACCGGGACAGGGGCCACGAGCAGTACTTC
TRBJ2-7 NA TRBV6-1 CASSNYREWNYEQYF TGTGCCAGCAGTAACTACAGGGAGTGGAACTACGAGCAGTACTTC
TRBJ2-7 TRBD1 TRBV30 CAWSALTGYYF TGTGCCTGGAGCGCCCTGACAGGGTATTACTTC
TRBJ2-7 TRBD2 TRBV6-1 CASSSGEGHEQYF TGTGCCAGCAGTTCTGGGGAGGGACACGAGCAGTACTTC
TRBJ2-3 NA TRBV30 CAWARGADTQYF TGTGCCTGGGCGCGGGGAGCAGATACGCAGTATTTT
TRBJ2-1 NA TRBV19 CASSMGRGYDEQFF TGTGCCAGTAGTATGGGTAGGGGATACGATGAGCAGTTCTTC
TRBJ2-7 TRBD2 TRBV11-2 CASSLGGVAGVAYEQYF TGTGCCAGCAGCTTAGGGGGGGTAGCGGGAGTTGCATACGAGCAGTACTTC
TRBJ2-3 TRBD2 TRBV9 CASSDGTSGASTDTQYF TGTGCCAGCAGCGATGGGACTAGCGGGGCTAGCACAGATACGCAGTATTTT
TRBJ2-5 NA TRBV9 CASSVGGQRETQYF TGTGCCAGCAGCGTAGGGGGGCAGAGGGAGACCCAGTACTTC
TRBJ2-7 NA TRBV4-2 CASSPRGQGVRSYEQYF TGTGCCAGCAGCCCGCGTGGCCAGGGTGTCAGGTCCTACGAGCAGTACTTC